Described below is a single T cell receptor beta chain sequence and its context. Its antigen is as yet unknown. The entry originates in a study of T cell responses to AZD1222 COVID-19 vaccine. Study-wide points: Baseline seropositives among AZD1222 recipients totaled only six or seven. Vaccine-associated CD4 TCRs ranged over spike, dominating at 160-218 and 743-854. Nearly half of the spike-specific TCRs reportedly recognize variant regions that carry no mutations. There were repertoire samples only from the period after the peak T cell response.

Sequencing was performed with immunoSEQ multiplex PCR; in TCRdb, only in-frame clones are kept and a portion is missing. The sample has some 150,000 clones, 88% seen once; the top ten hold around 2.2%. This receptor was taken from an adult in good health. Sequences were derived from peripheral blood, sampled on day 0 of AZD1222 vaccination.

This CDR3 is CASSPGGGAGHF. For the CDR3, the DNA is TGTGCCAGTAGCCCGGGAGGGGGCGCCGGGCATTTT. The V gene is TRBV19, the J gene TRBJ1-5; 7 bases line up with TRBD1. This CDR3 is 12 amino acids long. After removal of 6 bases from V and 15 bases from J, the junction contained 11 bases not matched to a gene. Germline CDR1 and CDR2: LNHDA and SQIVND (reference sequence).